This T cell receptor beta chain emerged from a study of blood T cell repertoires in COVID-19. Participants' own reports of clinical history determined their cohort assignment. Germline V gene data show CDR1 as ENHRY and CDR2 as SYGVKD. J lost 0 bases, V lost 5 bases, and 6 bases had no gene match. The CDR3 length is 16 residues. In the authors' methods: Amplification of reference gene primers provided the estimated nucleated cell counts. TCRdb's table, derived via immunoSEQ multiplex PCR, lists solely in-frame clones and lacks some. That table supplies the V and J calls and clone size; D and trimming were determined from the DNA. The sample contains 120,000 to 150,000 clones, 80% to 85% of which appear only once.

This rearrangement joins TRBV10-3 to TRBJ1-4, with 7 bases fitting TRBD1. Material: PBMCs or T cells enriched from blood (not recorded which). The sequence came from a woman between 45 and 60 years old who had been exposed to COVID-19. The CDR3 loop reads CAISRTGSTTNEKLFF. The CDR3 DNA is TGTGCCATCAGTAGGACAGGCTCTACAACTAATGAAAAACTGTTTTTT.